This entry describes one TCR beta chain. Its antigen remains unknown. V lost 5 bases and J lost 4, with 18 bases in between. The CDR3 sequence is 15 residues long. Per the germline V gene, CDR1 is SGHRS and CDR2 is YFSETQ. This entry belongs to a study of OX40 agonist ivuxolimab in advanced cancers. The method was immunoSEQ multiplex PCR; TCRdb's version includes in-frame clones alone and lacks a portion of them. Among 40,000 to 50,000 clones listed, approximately 86% were seen once. General study points: CD4+ T cells averaged fewer expanded clones than CD8+ T cells. Both CD4+ and CD8+ T cell populations in blood had undergone clonal expansion by week 6 at 0.1 to 3.0 mg/kg.

The V gene is TRBV5-1, the J gene TRBJ1-1; D remains unclear. Sequences were derived from CD4+ or CD8+ T cells sorted from blood, sampled in a trial of the OX40 agonist ivuxolimab. The clonotype comes from an adult with an advanced solid tumor such as melanoma, head and neck, liver or kidney cancer. The CDR3 region has the DNA TGCGCCAGCAGGCCGGACCTGTTGTGGGGCACTGAAGCTTTCTTT. Translation gives CASRPDLLWGTEAFF.